This record covers a single TCR beta chain. In this sample, this clonotype turned up a few times. Which antigen it targets is not known. The sample holds no much larger clone one base away, and base qualities are not on file. The treatment or condition label corresponds to: allogeneic hematopoietic cell transplantation with graft depleted of TCRalphabeta T cells and CD19 B cells. The transplant recipients were children given TCRalphabeta/CD19-depleted allogeneic hematopoietic cell grafts. The data originate from a study of T-cell reconstitution after alpha-beta-depleted transplantation in children (dated by TCRdb to the mid-2010s). Regarding the study in general: Using TCR repertoire profiling, the study followed T-cell immune reconstitution in a quantitative way in children after TCRalphabeta/CD19-depleted allogeneic hematopoietic cell transplantation.

The library was obtained by PCR. The listed sequencing device is Illumina HiSeq 2500. To normalize quantification of the TCRbeta repertoire, the TCR libraries were built with molecular barcoding that relied on unique molecular identifiers. Using fastp trimming at Q25 and MiXCR clonotype assembly, TCRdb reanalyzed the public sequencing data and kept in-frame beta chains. Entries are consolidated by CDR3 protein sequence, retaining the most common genes and DNA. Present in this sample are 700,000 to 950,000 distinct CDR3 sequences, approximately 15% of which were seen just once. In total, the top ten clones hold approximately 5% of the sample. Results the study describes overall, beyond this receptor: Hyperexpanded clone frequencies declined over subsequent months; after one year, T-cell counts and TCRbeta diversity were mostly attributed to newly produced T cells. The high TCRbeta diversity at day 60 in some patients was ascribed to recipient T cells and intrathymic progenitors that had survived conditioning. The apparently early recovery of alphabetaT-cell counts about two months after transplant reportedly depended on only several hundred rapidly expanded clones that came from non-depleted graft cells.

Counted from cysteine to phenylalanine, this CDR3 has 15 amino acids. Left in the record is the CDR3 DNA by itself, 45 bases read in frame from the first base. The V end gives up 4 bases and the J end 4 bases, leaving 5 bases in the junction not matched to a gene. Looking up the germline V gene (reference sequence) yields CDR1 MNHEY and CDR2 SMNVEV. The origin of this receptor is a male patient between 10 and 17 years old who had a stem cell transplant for acute lymphoblastic leukemia, so the T cells may come from the graft donor. The rearranged segments are TRBV27 and TRBJ1-2; 11 bases in the junction line up with TRBD1. The source was PBMCs, mostly from graft donor cells, collected 360 days after TCRalphabeta/CD19-depleted stem cell transplant. The CDR3: CASSSGQGAAYGYTF. The DNA sequence follows: TGTGCCAGCAGTTCCGGACAGGGGGCGGCCTATGGCTACACCTTC.